This TCR beta chain originates from a study of cytomegalovirus exposure and HLA in healthy donors. On the study more broadly: An analysis done earlier identified more than 100 million unique TCR beta sequences from approximately 170 million T cells. Falling in the Caucasian-associated ancestry cluster were 81% of some 400 genotyped donors.

This clone was detected once. Its target is unknown. Study-wide points: The productive fraction for most TCR beta V segments was about 87% or about 30% in an earlier analysis. Because they were indistinguishable, some V segments, including TRBV6-2 and TRBV6-3, were excluded.

Vbeta (60) and Jbeta (13) primers were used in the PCR. Method: immunoSEQ multiplex PCR; TCRdb's copy keeps in-frame clones and lacks some. The table shows some 130,000 clones, with around 77% occurring only once. Trimming removed 3 bases from V and 3 bases from J, with 18 bases in between. Germline V lookup: CDR1 SGHRS, CDR2 YFSETQ. The CDR3 is made up of 17 amino acids. The specimen sequenced was PBMCs. The chain is built from TRBV5-1 and TRBJ2-2, with TRBD2 as a possible D gene (6 bases). This TCR derives from a man between 18 and 35 years old in good health and CMV-seronegative. The CDR3 loop is CASSSAVGERDTGELFF. The DNA for the CDR3 is TGCGCCAGCAGCTCCGCCGTGGGCGAGCGGGACACCGGGGAGCTGTTTTTT.